A single sample is the source of the 25 T cell receptor beta chains below, sequenced in a study of blood T cell repertoires in COVID-19. The table came from immunoSEQ multiplex PCR; TCRdb's copy has only in-frame clones and leaves some out. The sample records over 120,000 clones, 70% to 85% being singletons. The sample comprised peripheral blood. Source of these receptors: a woman older than 75 with acute or convalescent COVID-19.

The chain's CDR3 is CASSDGTGGEKLFF. The CDR3 DNA follows: TGCGCCAGCAGCGACGGGACAGGGGGTGAAAAACTGTTTTTT. This chain uses TRBV5-1 with TRBJ1-4; 11 bases match TRBD1. From germline, CDR1 is SGHRS and CDR2 YFSETQ. V trimming: 4 bases; J trimming: 7 bases; junction bases outside the gene matches: 3. CDR3 length equals 14 residues.

The chain couples TRBV7-2 to TRBJ1-4; possibly TRBD1 for D (5 bases). The germline V and J ends were trimmed by 5 bases and 0 bases, with 10 bases remaining between them. The CDR3 totals 15 residues. Germline CDR1 and CDR2: SGHTA and FQGNSA. In DNA, the CDR3 is TGTGCCAGCAGCCAGTCAGGGACAACTAATGAAAAACTGTTTTTT. Translated: CASSQSGTTNEKLFF.

The gene calls are TRBV11-2 and TRBJ1-1; no clear D gene. V lost 1 base and J lost 0, with 6 bases in between. Germline V gene sequence: CDR1 SGHAT, CDR2 FQNNGV. This CDR3 region has 14 residues. The DNA for the CDR3 is TGTGCCAGCAGCTTAGGGCAGATGAACACTGAAGCTTTCTTT. Protein sequence: CASSLGQMNTEAFF. Full variable domain (outside the CDR3, taken from reference TRBV11-2 and TRBJ1-1): EAGVAQSPRYKIIEKRQSVAFWCNPISGHATLYWYQQILGQGPKLLIQFQNNGVVDDSQLPKDRFSAERLKGVDSTLKIQPAKLEDSAVYLCASSLGQMNTEAFFGQGTRLTVV.

In its sample, this clone was seen a few times. This chain connects TRBV11-1 to TRBJ2-1; 8 bases are a match to TRBD1. The CDR3 extends over 14 amino acids. The germline CDR1 and CDR2 sequences are SGHAT and FQDESV (reference sequence). Trimming took 5 bases from V and 4 from J; bases not matched to a gene: 4. DNA for the CDR3: TGTGCCAGCAGCGCCAGACAGGGGTACAATGAGCAGTTCTTC. Translation gives CASSARQGYNEQFF.

The chain combines TRBV12-3 or TRBV12-4 with TRBJ2-5, with a tentative D call TRBD2 (5 bases). This CDR3 comprises 12 residues. V gave up 5 bases and J gave up 5 bases, with 9 bases separating them. The CDR3 region is CASSPRGETQYF. The CDR3 coding sequence is TGTGCCAGCAGTCCCAGAGGGGAGACCCAGTACTTC.

Details on this clone: The sample holds other DNA sequences that translate to the same CDR3. The chain links TRBV12-3 or TRBV12-4 to TRBJ1-5; no clear D gene. V was pared by 3 bases and J by 5 bases, with 8 bases between. The CDR3 consists of 13 residues. CDR3 region: CASSFTSDQPQHF. Written as DNA, the CDR3 is TGTGCCAGCAGTTTCACATCAGATCAGCCCCAGCATTTT.

This chain links TRBV27 with TRBJ2-2; 7 nucleotides align to TRBD1. CDR3 length equals 15 residues. Per germline, CDR1 MNHEY and CDR2 SMNVEV (reference sequence). V shed 6 bases and J 5 bases; nucleotides not matched to a gene: 9. CDR3 coding DNA: TGTGCCAGCAGCTTGACAGGGTCGACAACCGGGGAGCTGTTTTTT. This encodes CASSLTGSTTGELFF.

V gene TRBV7-9 combines with J gene TRBJ1-4; TRBD1 matches at 7 bases. Germline CDR1 and CDR2: SEHNR and FQNEAQ (reference sequence). J lost 4 bases, V lost 5 bases, and 4 bases had no gene match. This CDR3 spans 14 amino acids. In DNA, the CDR3 is TGTGCCAGCAGCGTGGACAGGAGTAATGAAAAACTGTTTTTT. Its translation: CASSVDRSNEKLFF.

The chain couples TRBV29-1 to TRBJ1-1; 7 bases are shared with TRBD1. CDR3 length equals 12 residues. Germline loops: CDR1 SQVTM, CDR2 ANQGSEA. V shed 5 bases, J shed 4 bases, and the junction held 4 bases outside the gene matches. CDR3 amino acids: CSVTGAGTEAFF. CDR3 DNA: TGCAGCGTTACAGGGGCTGGCACTGAAGCTTTCTTT.

The chain uses TRBV2 and TRBJ2-7, with D tentatively TRBD1 (5 bases). The CDR3 spans 14 residues. V lost 9 bases, J lost 6 bases, and 21 bases lay in between. In germline, CDR1 is SNHLY, CDR2 FYNNEI. The CDR3 protein is CARMGNAGPLEQYF. CDR3 bases: TGTGCCAGGATGGGTAATGCAGGGCCCCTCGAGCAGTACTTC.

The chain is built from TRBV6-6 and TRBJ1-6; possible D gene TRBD1, 6 bases. Germline values: CDR1 MNHNY, CDR2 SVGAGI (reference sequence). Trimming pared 6 bases from V and 4 bases from J, leaving 10 bases between. The CDR3 extends over 14 amino acids. In nucleotides, the CDR3 is TGTGCCAGCAGCCCAACAGGGTATAATTCACCCCTCCACTTT. Translating it yields CASSPTGYNSPLHF.

V usage is TRBV5-1 and J usage is TRBJ2-3, with D possibly being TRBD1 (5 bases). V dropped 4 bases and J dropped 0 bases, with 12 bases sitting between them. Germline V gene sequence: CDR1 SGHRS, CDR2 YFSETQ. The CDR3 extends over 15 amino acids. CDR3: CASSLGQTSTDTQYF. The CDR3 coding sequence is TGCGCCAGCAGCCTGGGGCAGACTAGCACAGATACGCAGTATTTT.

The chain combines TRBV11-3 with TRBJ2-1, with 11 positions matching TRBD2. The germline gives CDR1 SGHNT, CDR2 YENEEA. Trimming removed 1 base from V and 7 bases from J; junction bases left unmatched: 6. This CDR3 is built from 16 residues. The CDR3 loop is CASSLVSGGAGNEQFF. The CDR3 DNA follows: TGTGCCAGCAGCTTAGTTAGCGGGGGGGCGGGTAATGAGCAGTTCTTC.

The chain recombines TRBV4-3 with TRBJ1-2, with a possible D match to TRBD1 (5 bases). The CDR3 is 16 amino acids. Germline V CDR1 and CDR2: LGHNA, YSLEER. V lost 0 bases to trimming and J lost 4 bases, with 15 bases between them. CDR3 sequence (DNA): TGCGCCAGCAGCCAAGATCTGGGAGGGGTTGGCTATGGCTACACCTTC. As protein: CASSQDLGGVGYGYTF.

This chain connects TRBV5-8 to TRBJ2-1, with 9 positions matching TRBD2. J lost 2 bases, V lost 4 bases, and 4 bases had no gene match. Germline lookup yields CDR1 SGHTS and CDR2 YDEGEE. The CDR3 runs to 15 residues. CDR3: CASSRSGGTYNEQFF. In DNA form, the CDR3 reads TGTGCCAGCAGCCGTAGCGGGGGCACCTACAATGAGCAGTTCTTC.

This clone has just a few counts. CDR3 amino acids: CASSTTAGARTNYGYTF. In nucleotides, the CDR3 is TGTGCCAGCAGCACAACGGCGGGGGCGCGGACGAACTATGGCTACACCTTC. The V and J genes are TRBV7-9 and TRBJ1-2; possibly TRBD1 for D (6 bases). The germline V and J ends were trimmed by 5 bases and 2 bases, with 21 bases remaining between them. Germline CDR1 is SEHNR and CDR2 is FQNEAQ (reference sequence). This CDR3 spans 17 amino acids.

The V and J genes are TRBV29-1 and TRBJ2-7; 10 nucleotides agree with TRBD2. From germline, CDR1 is SQVTM and CDR2 ANQGSEA. V shed 8 bases and J 0 bases; nucleotides not matched to a gene: 4. The CDR3 has 13 residues. Written as DNA, the CDR3 is TGCAGCTCGCGGACTAGCGGCTCCTACGAGCAGTACTTC. Its translation is CSSRTSGSYEQYF.

The chain joins TRBV2 to TRBJ2-3, with D unresolved. Germline V gene data show CDR1 as SNHLY and CDR2 as FYNNEI. The CDR3 totals 13 residues. Trimming left V 2 bases short and J 3 bases short, with 6 bases between. The CDR3 reads CASSEYLTDTQYF. CDR3 sequence (DNA): TGTGCCAGCAGTGAATATCTGACAGATACGCAGTATTTT.

The chain carries TRBV9 and TRBJ2-1, with D perhaps TRBD2 (5 bases). Germline CDR1 SGDLS, CDR2 YYNGEE. This CDR3 contains 12 residues. Trimming cost V 3 bases and J 6 bases, with 7 bases left between them. CDR3 coding DNA: TGTGCCAGCAGCGGAGAGGGCAATGAGCAGTTCTTC. Translated: CASSGEGNEQFF.

The rearrangement joins TRBV3-1 (or the pseudogene TRBV3-2) to TRBJ2-3; 9 nucleotides align to TRBD2. The CDR3 covers 18 residues. Unmatched junction bases numbered 12, after V lost 4 bases and J lost 1 base. CDR1 is LGHDT and CDR2 is YNNKEL in the germline V gene (reference sequence). CDR3 nucleotides: TGTGCCAGCAGCCTCTACCCCTATAGCGGGGGACGCACAGATACGCAGTATTTT. Amino acids: CASSLYPYSGGRTDTQYF.

The J gene is TRBJ1-2, the V gene TRBV7-3; 7 nucleotides align to TRBD1. CDR1 and CDR2 (germline): SGHTA, FQGTGA. With 4 bases clipped from V and 3 bases from J, the junction kept 8 bases outside the gene matches. The CDR3 consists of 15 residues. The CDR3 is CASSSPGQRYYGYTF. Here the CDR3 DNA reads TGTGCCAGCAGCTCTCCGGGACAGCGCTACTATGGCTACACCTTC.

This chain connects TRBV18 to TRBJ1-4; TRBD1 might be the D (6 bases). CDR1 KGHSH and CDR2 LQKENI come from the germline V gene. The CDR3 sequence is 14 residues long. Trimming removed 3 bases at V and 10 bases at J, with 15 bases between. CDR3 amino acids: CASSPLQGGGKLFF. In nucleotides, the CDR3 is TGTGCCAGCTCACCGTTACAGGGTGGGGGAAAACTGTTTTTT.

The chain carries TRBV19 and TRBJ2-5, with 8 positions matching TRBD2. The germline V gene encodes CDR1 LNHDA and CDR2 SQIVND (reference sequence). Trimming removed 0 bases from V and 6 bases from J; junction bases left unmatched: 6. The CDR3 is 15 amino acids. The CDR3 is CASSIERTSQKTQYF. CDR3 nucleotides: TGTGCCAGTAGTATAGAACGGACTAGCCAGAAGACCCAGTACTTC. Full variable domain (rest looked up from reference TRBV19 and TRBJ2-5): DGGITQSPKYLFRKEGQNVTLSCEQNLNHDAMYWYRQDPGQGLRLIYYSQIVNDFQKGDIAEGYSVSREKKESFPLTVTSAQKNPTAFYLCASSIERTSQKTQYFGPGTRLLVL.

J is TRBJ1-5 and V is TRBV6-6; 7 bases align to TRBD1. Unmatched junction bases numbered 8, after V lost 2 bases and J lost 4 bases. Germline V lookup: CDR1 MNHNY, CDR2 SVGAGI (reference sequence). The CDR3 spans 16 residues. The CDR3 DNA reads TGTGCCAGCAGTTACCCCGGGACAGCCTTTAATCAGCCCCAGCATTTT. This codes for CASSYPGTAFNQPQHF.

The chain carries TRBV5-5 and TRBJ2-3; the D gene is possibly TRBD2 (6 bases). Trimming removed 3 bases from V and 1 base from J, with 15 bases in between. This CDR3 has 16 residues. Per germline, CDR1 SGHKS and CDR2 YYEKEE (reference sequence). As DNA, the CDR3 is TGTGCCAGCAGCTCGGGACGGGGGACCCGCACAGATACGCAGTATTTT. This encodes CASSSGRGTRTDTQYF.